The 2 T cell receptor beta chains below come from one sample, sequenced in a study of shared clonotypes between healthy human individuals. Profiled with immunoSEQ multiplex PCR; TCRdb holds only in-frame clones, not every one. The table records over 1.4 million clones, more than 95% of them present only once. The specimen was naive CD4+ T cells sorted from blood. The subset here: CD45RA+ positively selected. The receptors stem from a man aged 30 to 39 in good health.

This sequence joins TRBV5-1 and TRBJ2-5, with a possible D match to TRBD2 (6 bases). Trimming removed 0 bases from V and 7 bases from J, with 13 bases in between. CDR1 is SGHRS, CDR2 YFSETQ, per germline. The CDR3 sequence is 14 residues long. For the CDR3, the DNA is TGCGCCAGCAGCTTGGAAGGACTATTTCCGACCCAGTACTTC. Its protein is CASSLEGLFPTQYF.

The CDR3 DNA follows: TGTGCCAGCAGTTCTCCCCTACAGCCAGATACGCAGTATTTT. Amino acid sequence: CASSSPLQPDTQYF. The chain couples TRBV21-1 to TRBJ2-3; the table's D call TRBD1 went unverified against the DNA. TRBV21-1 is classified as a pseudogene. The CDR3 is made up of 14 amino acids.